This T cell receptor (beta chain) was identified in a study (dated by TCRdb to the early 2010s). There are 9 amino acids in the CDR3, from cysteine to phenylalanine inclusive. Solely the CDR3 DNA is kept, with 27 bases framed from the first base. V sheds 3 bases and J sheds 8 bases, leaving 2 bases between their ends. The germline V gene (reference sequence) gives CDR1 as GTSNPN and CDR2 as SVGIG. Details on this clonotype: Its specific antigen is unknown. The sample holds no much larger clone one base away, and base qualities are not on file.

TCRdb lists the instrument as Illumina Genome Analyzer IIx. TCRdb reanalyzed the raw reads on its own, using fastp at Q25 for trimming and MiXCR for clone calling, and kept in-frame beta chains. Here each entry gathers all rows of one CDR3 protein and keeps the most common genes and DNA. Here the sample has several thousand distinct CDR3 sequences; over 30% occur a single time. The ten largest clonotypes hold about a fifth of the sample. The TCR originated in a human donor. The sequenced material came from blood. The sequence joins TRBV30 to TRBJ2-1; the D gene cannot be named for sure. The DNA sequence is as follows: TGTGCCTGGAGAGATGAGCAGTTCTTC. The encoded protein is CAWRDEQFF.